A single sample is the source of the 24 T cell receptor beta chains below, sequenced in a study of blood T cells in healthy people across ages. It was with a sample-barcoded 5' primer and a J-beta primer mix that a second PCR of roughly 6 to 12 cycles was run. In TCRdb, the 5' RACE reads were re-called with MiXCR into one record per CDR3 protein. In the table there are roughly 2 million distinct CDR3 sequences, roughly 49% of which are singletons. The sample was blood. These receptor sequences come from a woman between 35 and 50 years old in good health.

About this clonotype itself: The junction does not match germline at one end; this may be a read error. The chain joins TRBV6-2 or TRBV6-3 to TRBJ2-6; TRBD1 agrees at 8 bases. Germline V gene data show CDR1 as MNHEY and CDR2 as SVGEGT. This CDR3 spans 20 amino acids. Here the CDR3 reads CASSPIPPGTGTSGANVPTF. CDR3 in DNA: TGTGCCAGCAGCCCGATTCCTCCCGGGACAGGAACCTCTGGGGCCAACGTCCCGACTTTC.

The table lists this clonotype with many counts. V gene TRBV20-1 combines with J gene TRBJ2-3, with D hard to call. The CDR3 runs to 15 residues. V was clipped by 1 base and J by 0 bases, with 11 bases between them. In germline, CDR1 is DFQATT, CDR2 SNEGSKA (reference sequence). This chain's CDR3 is CSARAGSSSTDTQYF. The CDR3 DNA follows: TGCAGTGCTAGAGCCGGCTCCTCTAGCACAGATACGCAGTATTTT.

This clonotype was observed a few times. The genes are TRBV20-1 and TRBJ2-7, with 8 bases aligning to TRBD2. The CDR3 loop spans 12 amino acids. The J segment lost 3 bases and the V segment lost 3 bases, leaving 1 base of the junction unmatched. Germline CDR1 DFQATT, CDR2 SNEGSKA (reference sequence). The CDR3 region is CSASLAGYEQYF. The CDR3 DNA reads TGCAGTGCTAGTCTAGCGGGCTACGAGCAGTACTTC.

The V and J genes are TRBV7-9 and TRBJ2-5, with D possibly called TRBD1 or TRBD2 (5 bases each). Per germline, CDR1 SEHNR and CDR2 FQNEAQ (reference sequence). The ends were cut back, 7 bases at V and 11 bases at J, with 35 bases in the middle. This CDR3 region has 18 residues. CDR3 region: CASIQTSTGQASTYGQYF. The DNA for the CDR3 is TGTGCCAGCATCCAAACTTCAACGGGGCAGGCGTCAACTTATGGGCAGTACTTC.

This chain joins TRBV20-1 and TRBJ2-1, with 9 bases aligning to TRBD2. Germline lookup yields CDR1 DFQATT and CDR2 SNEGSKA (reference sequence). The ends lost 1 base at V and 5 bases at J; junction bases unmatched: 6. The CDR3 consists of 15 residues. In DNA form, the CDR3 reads TGCAGTGCTAGAGGATCGGCGGGGGGGAACAATGAGCAGTTCTTC. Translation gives CSARGSAGGNNEQFF.

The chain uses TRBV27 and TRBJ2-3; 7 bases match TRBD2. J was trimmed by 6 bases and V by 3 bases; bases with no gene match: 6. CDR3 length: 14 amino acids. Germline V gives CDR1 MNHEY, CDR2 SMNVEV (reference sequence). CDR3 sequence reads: CASSFAGEGDTQYF. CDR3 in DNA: TGTGCCAGCAGTTTCGCCGGGGAGGGGGATACGCAGTATTTT.

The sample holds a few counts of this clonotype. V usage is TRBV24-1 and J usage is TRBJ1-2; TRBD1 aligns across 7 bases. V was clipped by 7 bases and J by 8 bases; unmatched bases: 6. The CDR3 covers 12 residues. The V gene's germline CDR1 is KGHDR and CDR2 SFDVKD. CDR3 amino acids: CATRSRQGGYTF. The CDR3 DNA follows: TGTGCCACCAGATCTCGACAGGGCGGCTACACCTTC.

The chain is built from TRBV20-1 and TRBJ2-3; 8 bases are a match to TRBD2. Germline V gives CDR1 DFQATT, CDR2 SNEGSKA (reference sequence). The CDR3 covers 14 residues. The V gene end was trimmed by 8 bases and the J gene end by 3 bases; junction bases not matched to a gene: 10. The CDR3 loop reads CSSDPGGQTDTQYF. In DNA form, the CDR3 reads TGCAGTTCAGATCCGGGGGGGCAGACAGATACGCAGTATTTT.

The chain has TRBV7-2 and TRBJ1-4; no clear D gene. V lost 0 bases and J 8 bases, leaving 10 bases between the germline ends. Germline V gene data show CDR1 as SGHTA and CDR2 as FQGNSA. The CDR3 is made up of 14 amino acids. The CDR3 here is CASSLAGPREKLFF. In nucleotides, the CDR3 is TGTGCCAGCAGCTTAGCCGGGCCTCGGGAAAAACTGTTTTTT.

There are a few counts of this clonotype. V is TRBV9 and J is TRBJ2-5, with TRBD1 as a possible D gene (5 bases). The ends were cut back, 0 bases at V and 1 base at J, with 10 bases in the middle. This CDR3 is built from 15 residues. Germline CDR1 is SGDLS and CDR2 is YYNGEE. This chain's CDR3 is CASSVGQLIQETQYF. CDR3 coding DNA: TGTGCCAGCAGCGTAGGACAGCTCATCCAAGAGACCCAGTACTTC.

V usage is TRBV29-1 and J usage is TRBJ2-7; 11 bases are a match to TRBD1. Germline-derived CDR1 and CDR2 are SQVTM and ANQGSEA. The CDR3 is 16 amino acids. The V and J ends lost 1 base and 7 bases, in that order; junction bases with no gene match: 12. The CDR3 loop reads CSVEGPDRGLYNEQYF. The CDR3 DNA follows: TGCAGCGTTGAAGGCCCGGACAGGGGGCTATACAATGAGCAGTACTTC.

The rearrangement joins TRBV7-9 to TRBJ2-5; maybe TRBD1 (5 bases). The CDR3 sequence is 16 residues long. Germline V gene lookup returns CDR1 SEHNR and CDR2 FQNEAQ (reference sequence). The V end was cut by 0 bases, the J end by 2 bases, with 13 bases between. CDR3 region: CASSLAAWGVQETQYF. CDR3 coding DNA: TGTGCCAGCAGCTTAGCGGCGTGGGGCGTACAAGAGACCCAGTACTTC.

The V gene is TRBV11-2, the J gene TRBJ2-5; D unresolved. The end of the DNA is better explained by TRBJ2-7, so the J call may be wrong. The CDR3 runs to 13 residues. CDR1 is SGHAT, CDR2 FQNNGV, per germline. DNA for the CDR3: TGTGCCAGCAGTTACGCCGGGTTTGGCGAGCAGTACTTC. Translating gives CASSYAGFGEQYF.

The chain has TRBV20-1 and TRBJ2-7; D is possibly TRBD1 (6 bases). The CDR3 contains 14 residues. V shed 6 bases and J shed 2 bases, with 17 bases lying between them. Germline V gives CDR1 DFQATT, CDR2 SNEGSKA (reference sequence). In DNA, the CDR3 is TGCAGTGCCTTCGGACAGCCAGGAGCCTACGAGCAGTACTTC. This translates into CSAFGQPGAYEQYF.

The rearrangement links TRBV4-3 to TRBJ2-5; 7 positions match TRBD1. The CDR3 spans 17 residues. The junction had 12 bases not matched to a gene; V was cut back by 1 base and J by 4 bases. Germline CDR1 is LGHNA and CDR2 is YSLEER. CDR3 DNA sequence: TGCGCCAGCAGCCAAGTCCCGGGACAGCCCGAACCAGAGACCCAGTACTTC. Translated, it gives CASSQVPGQPEPETQYF.

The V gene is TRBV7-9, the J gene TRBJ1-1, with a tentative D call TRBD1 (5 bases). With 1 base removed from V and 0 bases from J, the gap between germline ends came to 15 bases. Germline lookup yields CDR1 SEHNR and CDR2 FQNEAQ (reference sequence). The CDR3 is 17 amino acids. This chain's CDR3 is CASSLGVTATMNTEAFF. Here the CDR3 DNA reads TGTGCCAGCAGCTTAGGAGTGACAGCTACCATGAACACTGAAGCTTTCTTT.

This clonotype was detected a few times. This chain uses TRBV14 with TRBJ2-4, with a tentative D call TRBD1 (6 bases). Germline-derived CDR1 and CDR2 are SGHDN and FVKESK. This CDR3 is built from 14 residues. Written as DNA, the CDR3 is TGTGGAATGGGTATGGACAGCGGTTTAAACATTCAGTACTTC. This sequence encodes CGMGMDSGLNIQYF.

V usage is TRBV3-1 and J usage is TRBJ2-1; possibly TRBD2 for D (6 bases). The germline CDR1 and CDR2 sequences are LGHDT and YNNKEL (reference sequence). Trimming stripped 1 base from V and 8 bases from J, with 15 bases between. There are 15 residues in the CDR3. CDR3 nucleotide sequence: TGTGCCAGCAGCCAAGGGGTTTGGGGAGGCGATGAGCAGTTCTTC. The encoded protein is CASSQGVWGGDEQFF.

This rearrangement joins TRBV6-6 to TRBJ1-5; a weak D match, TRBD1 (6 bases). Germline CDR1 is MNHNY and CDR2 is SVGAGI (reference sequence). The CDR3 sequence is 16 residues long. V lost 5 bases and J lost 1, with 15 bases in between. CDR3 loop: CASSNPGTPSNQPQHF. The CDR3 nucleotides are TGTGCCAGCAGTAATCCCGGGACACCGAGCAATCAGCCCCAGCATTTT.

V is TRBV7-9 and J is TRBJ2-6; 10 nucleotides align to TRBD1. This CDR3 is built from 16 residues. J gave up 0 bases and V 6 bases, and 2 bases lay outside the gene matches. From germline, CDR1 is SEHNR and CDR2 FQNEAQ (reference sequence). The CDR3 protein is CASRGTGASGANVLTF. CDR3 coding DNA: TGTGCCAGCAGGGGGACAGGGGCCTCTGGGGCCAACGTCCTGACTTTC.

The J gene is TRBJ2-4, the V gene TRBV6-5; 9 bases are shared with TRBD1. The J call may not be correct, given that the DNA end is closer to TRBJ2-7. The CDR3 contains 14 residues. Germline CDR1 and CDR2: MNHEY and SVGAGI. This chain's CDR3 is CASSLQGANYEQYF. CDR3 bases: TGTGCCAGCAGTCTACAGGGGGCCAACTACGAGCAGTACTTC.

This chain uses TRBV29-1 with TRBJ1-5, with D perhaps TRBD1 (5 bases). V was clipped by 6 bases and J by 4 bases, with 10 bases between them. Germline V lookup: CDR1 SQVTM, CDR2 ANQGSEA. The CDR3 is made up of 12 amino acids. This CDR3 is CSVLEGNQPQHF. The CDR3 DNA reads TGCAGCGTCTTGGAGGGGAATCAGCCCCAGCATTTT.

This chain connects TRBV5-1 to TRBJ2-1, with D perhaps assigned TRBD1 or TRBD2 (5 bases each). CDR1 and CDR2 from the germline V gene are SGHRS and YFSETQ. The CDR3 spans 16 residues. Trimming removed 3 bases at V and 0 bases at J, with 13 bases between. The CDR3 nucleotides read TGCGCCAGCAGCTCACGAGGGGACGGCTCCTACAATGAGCAGTTCTTC. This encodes CASSSRGDGSYNEQFF.

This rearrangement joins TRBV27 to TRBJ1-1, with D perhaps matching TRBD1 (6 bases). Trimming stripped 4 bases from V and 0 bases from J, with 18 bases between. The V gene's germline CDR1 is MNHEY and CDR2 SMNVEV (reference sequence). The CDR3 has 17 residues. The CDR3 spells CASSSSPRTAVNTEAFF. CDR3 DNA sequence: TGTGCCAGCAGTTCATCTCCCCGGACAGCGGTGAACACTGAAGCTTTCTTT.